This entry features one T cell receptor (beta chain) sequence. cDNA came from approximately 0.5 to 1 ug RNA primed by random hexamers. Coverage of TCR beta CDR3 amplification by immunoSEQ multiplex PCR extended to 54 Vbeta and 13 Jbeta. TCRdb re-called the immunoSEQ multiplex PCR reads through MiXCR, storing one row per CDR3 protein. Here the sample spans around 190,000 distinct CDR3 sequences, 93% being singletons. This sample was included in a study of CD8 T cells in Susac syndrome. The CDR3 extends over 16 amino acids. The germline V gene encodes CDR1 LGHNA and CDR2 YSLEER. Trimming removed 0 bases from V and 6 bases from J, with 15 bases in between. Sequencing of TCR beta drew on CD8+ and CD4+ T cells from blood. Matched for age and sex, the controls were healthy donors.

The origin of this receptor is a human donor in good health. Sequences were obtained from CD4+ T cells from PBMCs. This sequence joins TRBV4-3 and TRBJ2-4; D gene unclear. The CDR3: CASSQEMFRTGNIQYF. DNA for the CDR3: TGCGCCAGCAGCCAAGAGATGTTTCGGACCGGAAACATTCAGTACTTC.